This is a list of T cell receptor beta chains from one sample in a study of blood T cells in healthy people across ages. TCRdb processed the 5' RACE reads anew with MiXCR; each CDR3 protein has one entry. The table has 700,000 or so distinct CDR3 sequences, roughly 43% seen once; the top ten hold around 30%. Sequencing input: blood. These TCRs come from an elderly man in good health. The CDR3 runs from the conserved cysteine through the conserved F or W. A D gene is named only where the DNA matches it firmly. The listing skips clone size in some rows; elsewhere it reads once, few, many or a size class.

j_gene: TRBJ2-1; abundance: -; d_gene: -; v_gene: TRBV7-3; CDR3nt: TGTGCCAGCAGCCCGGGATTTAACGACGATGAGCAGTTCTTC; CDR3aa: CASSPGFNDDEQFF
j_gene: TRBJ2-7; abundance: -; d_gene: TRBD2; v_gene: TRBV7-2; CDR3nt: TGTGCCAGCAGCTTAGTTCGGGCTAGCGGGAGCTCCTACGAGCAGTACTTC; CDR3aa: CASSLVRASGSSYEQYF
j_gene: TRBJ1-1; abundance: -; d_gene: -; v_gene: TRBV10-3; CDR3nt: TGTGCCATCAGTGAGACAGCTCGACCCAAAAGGAACACTGAAGCTTTCTTT; CDR3aa: CAISETARPKRNTEAFF
j_gene: TRBJ1-1; abundance: few; d_gene: -; v_gene: TRBV11-2; CDR3nt: TGTGCCAGCAGCTTAATCTTTAGGGTCTCGAACACTGAAGCTTTCTTT; CDR3aa: CASSLIFRVSNTEAFF
j_gene: TRBJ1-2; abundance: -; d_gene: TRBD1; v_gene: TRBV3-1; CDR3nt: TGTGCCAGCAGCCCGTGGGACAGAGGCTTTGTTGGCTACACCTTC; CDR3aa: CASSPWDRGFVGYTF
j_gene: TRBJ2-7; abundance: -; d_gene: -; v_gene: TRBV4-2; CDR3nt: TGTGCCAGCAGCCAAGATTTCGGGCTCGAGGGATACGAGCAGTACTTC; CDR3aa: CASSQDFGLEGYEQYF
j_gene: TRBJ2-7; abundance: -; d_gene: -; v_gene: TRBV6-1; CDR3nt: TGTGCCAGCAGTGTCGAGACAGGCCCCTACGAGCAGTACTTC; CDR3aa: CASSVETGPYEQYF
j_gene: TRBJ2-2; abundance: few; d_gene: TRBD1; v_gene: TRBV7-2; CDR3nt: TGTGCCAGCAGCCCCGCAGGGGGAAAGAACACCGGGGAGCTGTTTTTT; CDR3aa: CASSPAGGKNTGELFF
j_gene: TRBJ2-7; abundance: -; d_gene: TRBD2; v_gene: TRBV20-1; CDR3nt: TGCAGTGCCAGCGGGAGCACCTACGAGCAGTACTTC; CDR3aa: CSASGSTYEQYF
j_gene: TRBJ1-2; abundance: -; d_gene: -; v_gene: TRBV7-2; CDR3nt: TGTGCCAGCAGCTTAGTTGGCAGGGGAGACTGTGACTACACCTTC; CDR3aa: CASSLVGRGDCDYTF
j_gene: TRBJ2-1; abundance: -; d_gene: TRBD2; v_gene: TRBV11-2; CDR3nt: TGTGCCAGCGAAGGGACTAGCGGGATTGATGAGCAGTTCTTC; CDR3aa: CASEGTSGIDEQFF
j_gene: TRBJ2-3; abundance: -; d_gene: TRBD2; v_gene: TRBV6-6; CDR3nt: TGTGGGGCGGGGGGAAGCACAGATACGCAGTATTTT; CDR3aa: CGAGGSTDTQYF
j_gene: TRBJ2-3; abundance: -; d_gene: -; v_gene: TRBV12-3/TRBV12-4; CDR3nt: TGTGCCAGCAGTTTTTCTCTGGGGGCTAGCACAGATACGCAGTATTTT; CDR3aa: CASSFSLGASTDTQYF
j_gene: TRBJ1-2; abundance: few; d_gene: TRBD1; v_gene: TRBV7-6; CDR3nt: TGTGCCAGCAGCCCGGGACAGGGGGATGGCTACACCTTC; CDR3aa: CASSPGQGDGYTF
j_gene: TRBJ2-2; abundance: -; d_gene: TRBD2; v_gene: TRBV6-1; CDR3nt: TGTGCCAGCAGTGTTCTAGCGGGGGGAACCGGGGAGCTGTTTTTT; CDR3aa: CASSVLAGGTGELFF
j_gene: TRBJ2-5; abundance: -; d_gene: -; v_gene: TRBV6-2/TRBV6-3; CDR3nt: TGTGCCAGCAGTTCTCCGGGAACCCACGTTGAGACCCAGTACTTC; CDR3aa: CASSSPGTHVETQYF
j_gene: TRBJ1-1; abundance: -; d_gene: -; v_gene: TRBV6-6; CDR3nt: TGTGCCAGCAGTTATGGCCAAGGCACTGAAGCTTTCTTT; CDR3aa: CASSYGQGTEAFF
j_gene: TRBJ2-5; abundance: -; d_gene: -; v_gene: TRBV7-9; CDR3nt: TGTGCCAGCAGCTTAGCGGCAGAAGAAGAGACCCAGTACTTC; CDR3aa: CASSLAAEEETQYF
j_gene: TRBJ2-7; abundance: once; d_gene: -; v_gene: TRBV20-1; CDR3nt: TGCAGTGCTAGTACGGGAGACGTCTACGAGCAGTACTTC; CDR3aa: CSASTGDVYEQYF
j_gene: TRBJ2-1; abundance: -; d_gene: TRBD2; v_gene: TRBV7-9; CDR3nt: TGTGCCAGCAGCTTATCCCCTAGCGGGAGGCGACGCGGTGAGCAGTTCTTC; CDR3aa: CASSLSPSGRRRGEQFF
j_gene: TRBJ1-2; abundance: -; d_gene: TRBD1; v_gene: TRBV11-1; CDR3nt: TGTGCCAGCAGCCGGGACAGACGAGACGTCTATGGCTACACCTTC; CDR3aa: CASSRDRRDVYGYTF
j_gene: TRBJ2-5; abundance: few; d_gene: TRBD1; v_gene: TRBV7-2; CDR3nt: TGTGCCAGCAGCTTAGCCACTGGACAGGGCCAGACCCAGTACTTC; CDR3aa: CASSLATGQGQTQYF
j_gene: TRBJ2-5; abundance: -; d_gene: -; v_gene: TRBV5-1; CDR3nt: TGCGCCAGCAGCTCCCGGACAGTTGGGCTAGAGACCCAGTACTTC; CDR3aa: CASSSRTVGLETQYF
j_gene: TRBJ2-7; abundance: -; d_gene: -; v_gene: TRBV29-1; CDR3nt: TGCAGCGTCGAGACGCCCTCCTCCCCCTACGAGCAGTACTTC; CDR3aa: CSVETPSSPYEQYF